This T cell receptor beta chain was found in a study of blood T cell repertoires in COVID-19. Germline V gene lookup returns CDR1 LGHNA and CDR2 YSLEER. The CDR3 is 16 amino acids. The germline V and J ends were trimmed by 4 bases and 0 bases, with 13 bases remaining between them. Data came from immunoSEQ multiplex PCR; TCRdb stores just in-frame clones and leaves some out. The data show fewer than 110,000 clones, roughly 87% seen once. This clone has just a few counts. V is TRBV4-3 and J is TRBJ2-1; a possible D gene is TRBD2 (6 bases). The source of this sequence is a man between 45 and 60 years old in a cohort sampled during active COVID-19. Sequenced sample: peripheral blood. The CDR3 DNA reads as TGCGCCAGCAGCCTGGGTAGCGGTGCCTCCTACAATGAGCAGTTCTTC. This encodes CASSLGSGASYNEQFF.